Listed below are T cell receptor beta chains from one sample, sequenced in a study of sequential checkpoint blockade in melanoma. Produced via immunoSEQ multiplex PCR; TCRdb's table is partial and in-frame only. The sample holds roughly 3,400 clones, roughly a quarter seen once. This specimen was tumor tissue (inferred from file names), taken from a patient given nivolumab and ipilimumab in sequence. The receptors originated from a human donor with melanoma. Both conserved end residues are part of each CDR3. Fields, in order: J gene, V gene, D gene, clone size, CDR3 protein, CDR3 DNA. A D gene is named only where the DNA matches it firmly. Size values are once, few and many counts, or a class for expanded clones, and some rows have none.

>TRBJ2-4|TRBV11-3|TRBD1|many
CASSQQGLLAKNIQYF
TGTGCCAGCAGCCAACAGGGGTTATTAGCCAAAAACATTCAGTACTTC
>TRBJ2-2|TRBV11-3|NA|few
CASSPRPSYTGELFF
TGTGCCAGCAGCCCCAGGCCTAGCTACACCGGGGAGCTGTTTTTT
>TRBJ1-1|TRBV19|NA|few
CASSIGKRNTEAFF
TGTGCCAGTAGTATAGGGAAGAGGAACACTGAAGCTTTCTTT
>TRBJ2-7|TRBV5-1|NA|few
CASQRAPLASYEQYF
TGCGCCAGCCAGCGGGCCCCGTTGGCTTCCTACGAGCAGTACTTC
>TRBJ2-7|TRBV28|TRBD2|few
CASSTWTSGGKYEQYF
TGTGCCAGCAGTACTTGGACTAGCGGGGGGAAGTACGAGCAGTACTTC
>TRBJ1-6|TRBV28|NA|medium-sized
CASSPQPGRSLHF
TGTGCCAGCAGTCCCCAACCCGGGAGATCCCTCCACTTT
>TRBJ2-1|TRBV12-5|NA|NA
CASLPRGISYNEQFF
TGTGCCAGCCTCCCTAGAGGCATCTCGTACAATGAGCAGTTCTTC
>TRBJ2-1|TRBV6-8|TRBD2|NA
CAISRERTSSNEQFF
TGTGCCATCAGCAGAGAAAGGACTAGTTCCAATGAGCAGTTCTTC
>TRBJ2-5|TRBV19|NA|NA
CASSMSLGDQETQYF
TGTGCCAGTAGTATGTCTCTTGGGGACCAAGAGACCCAGTACTTC
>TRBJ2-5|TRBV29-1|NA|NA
CSVHPRGAIGTQYF
TGCAGCGTTCATCCCCGGGGGGCCATCGGGACCCAGTACTTC
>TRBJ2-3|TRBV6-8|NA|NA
CASALDRTRADTQYF
TGTGCCTCGGCCTTGGACCGAACACGAGCAGATACGCAGTATTTT
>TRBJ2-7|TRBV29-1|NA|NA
CSVGSGAYEQYF
TGCAGCGTTGGCAGTGGCGCCTACGAGCAGTACTTC
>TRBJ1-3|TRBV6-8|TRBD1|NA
CAITPDEGQGRNTIYF
TGTGCCATCACTCCGGACGAGGGACAGGGTAGAAACACCATATATTTT
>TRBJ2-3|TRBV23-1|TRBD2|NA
CASSQGLAGGQLDTQYF
TGCGCCAGCAGCCAAGGACTAGCGGGGGGACAATTGGATACGCAGTATTTT
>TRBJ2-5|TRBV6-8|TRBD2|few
CASSDTSGGAETQYF
TGTGCCAGCAGTGATACTAGCGGGGGGGCTGAGACCCAGTACTTC
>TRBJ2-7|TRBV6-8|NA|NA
CASSYKDHYEQYF
TGTGCCAGCAGTTACAAGGACCACTACGAGCAGTACTTC
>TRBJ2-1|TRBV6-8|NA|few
CAIRDLRHREQFF
TGTGCCATCAGGGACCTCAGGCACCGTGAGCAGTTCTTC
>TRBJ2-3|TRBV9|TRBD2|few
CASSEASGGWTDTQYF
TGTGCCAGCAGCGAGGCCAGCGGGGGATGGACAGATACGCAGTATTTT
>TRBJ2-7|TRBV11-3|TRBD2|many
CASSSTSGLSYEQYF
TGTGCCAGCAGCTCTACTAGCGGGCTCTCCTACGAGCAGTACTTC
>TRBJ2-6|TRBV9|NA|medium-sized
CASSSGGIGANVLTF
TGTGCCAGCAGCAGCGGAGGCATTGGGGCCAACGTCCTGACTTTC
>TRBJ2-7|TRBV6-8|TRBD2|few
CASKLGGLGTYEQYF
TGTGCCAGCAAACTCGGGGGGTTAGGGACCTACGAGCAGTACTTC
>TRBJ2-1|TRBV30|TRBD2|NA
CAWSISGLGDEQFF
TGTGCCTGGAGTATTAGCGGGCTCGGGGATGAGCAGTTCTTC
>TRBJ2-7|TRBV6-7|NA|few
CASSYTRDSSYEQYF
TGTGCCAGCAGTTACACCCGGGACTCTTCCTACGAGCAGTACTTC
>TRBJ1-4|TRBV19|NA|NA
CASSRWEDNEKLFF
TGTGCCAGTAGTCGATGGGAAGATAATGAAAAACTGTTTTTT
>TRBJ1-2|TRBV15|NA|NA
CATRPGAQNYGYTF
TGTGCCACCAGACCCGGGGCGCAGAACTATGGCTACACCTTC
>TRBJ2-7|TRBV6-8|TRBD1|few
CASRFRTGQHEQYF
TGTGCCAGCAGATTCAGGACAGGGCAGCACGAGCAGTACTTC
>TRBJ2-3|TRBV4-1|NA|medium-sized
CASSQDYTGVTDTQYF
TGCGCCAGCAGCCAAGATTACACGGGGGTTACAGATACGCAGTATTTT
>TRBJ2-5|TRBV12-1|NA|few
CASSFKQGVLAQYF
TGTGCCAGCAGCTTTAAACAGGGGGTCTTGGCCCAGTACTTC
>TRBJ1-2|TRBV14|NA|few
CASSQGSSYGYTF
TGTGCCAGCAGCCAAGGGTCTTCCTATGGCTACACCTTC
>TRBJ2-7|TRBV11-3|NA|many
CASSLGLGGAEQYF
TGTGCCAGCAGCTTAGGCCTGGGCGGGGCGGAGCAGTACTTC
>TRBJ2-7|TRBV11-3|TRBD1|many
CASSHRDRNYEQYF
TGTGCCAGCAGCCACCGGGACAGAAACTACGAGCAGTACTTC
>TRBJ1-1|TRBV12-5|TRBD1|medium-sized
CASGVRGQGFEAFF
TGTGCTAGTGGCGTACGGGGACAGGGGTTTGAAGCTTTCTTT
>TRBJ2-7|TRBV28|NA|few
CASSQTGSSYEQYF
TGTGCCAGCAGCCAAACAGGGTCCTCCTACGAGCAGTACTTC
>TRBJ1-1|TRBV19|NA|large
CASTSTVNTEAFF
TGTGCCAGTACCTCGACAGTGAACACTGAAGCTTTCTTT
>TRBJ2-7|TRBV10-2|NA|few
CASSDIHGSRNEQYF
TGCGCCAGCAGTGATATCCACGGGAGCCGGAACGAGCAGTACTTC
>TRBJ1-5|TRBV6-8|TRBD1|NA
CASRDRANQPQHF
TGTGCCAGCCGGGACAGGGCGAATCAGCCCCAGCATTTT
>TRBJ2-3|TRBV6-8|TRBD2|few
CAIAGAGGPTDTQYF
TGTGCCATAGCTGGAGCGGGGGGCCCCACAGATACGCAGTATTTT
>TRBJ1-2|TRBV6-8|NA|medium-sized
CAIPNGPNYGYTF
TGTGCCATCCCAAACGGACCTAACTATGGCTACACCTTC
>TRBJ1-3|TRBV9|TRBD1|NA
CASSGTGGNTIYF
TGTGCCAGCAGCGGGACAGGGGGAAACACCATATATTTT
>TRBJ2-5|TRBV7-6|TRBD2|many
CASSLSALAGRVLQETQYF
TGTGCCAGCAGCTTGAGTGCGCTAGCGGGGAGGGTCCTCCAAGAGACCCAGTACTTC
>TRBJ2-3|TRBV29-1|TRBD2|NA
CSVAFLAGYTDTQYF
TGCAGCGTTGCCTTTCTAGCGGGGTACACAGATACGCAGTATTTT
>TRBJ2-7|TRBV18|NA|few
CASSPSSGLYEQYF
TGTGCCAGCTCACCATCCAGCGGGCTCTACGAGCAGTACTTC
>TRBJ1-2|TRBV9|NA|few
CASSNGLNYGYTF
TGTGCCAGCAGCAACGGACTCAACTATGGCTACACCTTC
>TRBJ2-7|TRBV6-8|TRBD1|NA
CASSDQTGTGGHEQYF
TGTGCCAGCAGTGACCAAACCGGGACAGGGGGTCACGAGCAGTACTTC
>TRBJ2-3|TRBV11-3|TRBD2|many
CASSLVASGAGWDTQYF
TGTGCCAGCAGCTTAGTAGCCAGCGGGGCCGGGTGGGATACGCAGTATTTT
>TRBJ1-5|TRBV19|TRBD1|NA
CASSIFGQGAVLQPQHF
TGTGCCAGTAGTATATTTGGACAGGGGGCAGTCCTTCAGCCCCAGCATTTT
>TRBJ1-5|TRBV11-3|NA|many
CASSPGTYSNQPQHF
TGTGCCAGCAGCCCCGGGACCTATAGCAATCAGCCCCAGCATTTT